A single sample is the source of the 21 T cell receptor beta chains below, sequenced in a study of regulatory T cells in long-lasting Graves disease. Through Arm-PCR of CDR3 regions and iRepertoire HTBI primers, TCR beta libraries were built. TCRdb called the multiplex PCR reads again in MiXCR, with one record for every CDR3 protein. The sample includes 700,000 or so distinct CDR3 sequences, 30% of them seen just once. The time point denotes: persistent/refractory GD, antithyroid drugs over 5 years with positive TRAb. PBMC-extracted RNA yielded the TCR library. Sample: peripheral blood mononuclear cells (PBMCs), taken when the disease was refractory, from a patient treated with antithyroid drugs. The receptors come from a female donor with Graves disease.

This clonotype was observed a handful of times. The rearrangement uses TRBV28 and TRBJ1-1; D is unclear. CDR1 and CDR2 from the germline V gene are MDHEN and SYDVKM. This CDR3 is 13 amino acids long. V lost 2 bases to trimming and J lost 4 bases, with 8 bases between them. CDR3 region: CASSLPGSTEAFF. The CDR3 nucleotides are TGTGCCAGCAGTTTACCGGGGAGCACTGAAGCTTTCTTT.

Many counts were recorded for this clonotype. This chain joins TRBV6-1 and TRBJ1-2, with unresolved D. CDR3 length: 13 residues. V lost 5 bases to trimming and J lost 2 bases, with 9 bases between them. Germline V CDR1 and CDR2: MNHNS, SASEGT. DNA of the CDR3: TGTGCCAGCAGTCAGGACTCAAACTATGGCTACACCTTC. Its translation is CASSQDSNYGYTF.

This clonotype was found many times. The chain has TRBV27 and TRBJ1-1; D call uncertain. V lost 7 bases and J lost 1, with 16 bases in between. The germline gives CDR1 MNHEY, CDR2 SMNVEV (reference sequence). The CDR3 length is 15 residues. The CDR3 loop is CASNPNPYRNTEAFF. CDR3 nucleotides: TGTGCCAGCAATCCGAATCCCTACAGGAACACTGAAGCTTTCTTT.

The genes are TRBV29-1 and TRBJ1-2; TRBD1 is a possible D gene (6 bases). The V gene lost 1 base and the J gene lost 3 bases, with 12 bases spanning the gap. Looked up from germline, CDR1 is SQVTM and CDR2 is ANQGSEA. The CDR3 has 14 amino acids. CDR3 nucleotide sequence: TGCAGCGTTGAAGTAGGCGGGGGCGACTATGGCTACACCTTC. Translated, it gives CSVEVGGGDYGYTF.

This clonotype was counted between two and nine times. The chain is built from TRBV5-1 and TRBJ1-2; perhaps TRBD1 as D (6 bases). Germline CDR1 SGHRS, CDR2 YFSETQ. The CDR3 extends over 11 amino acids. Trimming took 6 bases from V and 7 from J, leaving 10 bases between them. The CDR3 is CASTSGAGYTF. CDR3 bases: TGCGCCAGCACTTCGGGGGCTGGCTACACCTTC.

This clonotype was detected only once. The V gene is TRBV19, the J gene TRBJ2-7, with 8 bases that match TRBD2. The germline V gene encodes CDR1 LNHDA and CDR2 SQIVND (reference sequence). V trimming: 8 bases; J trimming: 4 bases; junction bases outside the gene matches: 7. This CDR3 has 13 amino acids. Here the CDR3 reads CASGRGARYEQYF. CDR3 bases: TGTGCCAGTGGGCGGGGGGCGAGGTACGAGCAGTACTTC.

The chain joins TRBV6-1 to TRBJ2-4; 9 bases line up with TRBD2. Germline values: CDR1 MNHNS, CDR2 SASEGT. Germline trimming cut 9 bases from V and 0 bases from J; bases unmatched to any gene: 9. The CDR3 is 16 residues long. The chain's CDR3 is CASVAGVSVAKNIQYF. The CDR3 nucleotides are TGTGCCAGTGTAGCGGGGGTTTCCGTAGCCAAAAACATTCAGTACTTC.

This clonotype was seen only a few times. The gene calls are TRBV3-1 and TRBJ1-2, with D possibly being TRBD1 (5 bases). CDR1 and CDR2 from the germline V gene are LGHDT and YNNKEL (reference sequence). The V and J ends lost 3 bases and 5 bases respectively, with 19 bases between them. The CDR3 loop spans 16 amino acids. The CDR3 here is CASSQDLTSGYYGYTF. CDR3 DNA: TGTGCCAGCAGCCAGGATCTCACGTCAGGGTATTATGGCTACACCTTC.

V gene TRBV28 combines with J gene TRBJ1-1; the D is unclear. This CDR3 region has 16 residues. With 5 bases removed from V and 4 bases from J, the gap between germline ends came to 20 bases. Per germline, CDR1 MDHEN and CDR2 SYDVKM. The CDR3 spells CASSPPEGPAVTEAFF. CDR3 in DNA: TGTGCCAGCAGTCCCCCGGAGGGCCCCGCGGTCACTGAAGCTTTCTTT.

V and J are TRBV2 and TRBJ2-5; D unresolved. The closer fit of TRBJ2-3 to the DNA end suggests the J call may be wrong. The length of the CDR3 is 12 residues. Germline CDR1 reads SNHLY; CDR2 reads FYNNEI. CDR3 in amino acids: CASSASGVTQYF. In DNA form, the CDR3 reads TGTGCCAGCAGTGCGAGTGGGGTAACGCAGTATTTT.

This clonotype has more than one count but fewer than ten. The chain recombines TRBV10-3 with TRBJ1-1, with 7 bases fitting TRBD1. Germline V gene data show CDR1 as ENHRY and CDR2 as SYGVKD. This CDR3 region has 17 residues. J lost 4 bases, V lost 7 bases, and 18 bases had no gene match. In DNA, the CDR3 is TGTGCCATCAAACCCGACAGGGTGAAAAGACCCGGCACTGAAGCTTTCTTT. It encodes CAIKPDRVKRPGTEAFF.

This chain uses TRBV6-1 with TRBJ1-1; D is ambiguous. CDR1 is MNHNS and CDR2 is SASEGT in the germline V gene. CDR3 length equals 13 residues. Between the trimmed V and J ends, which lost 7 bases and 2 bases, there was a span of 11 bases. CDR3 nucleotide sequence: TGTGCCAGCATTCTACAGATAAACACTGAAGCTTTCTTT. It translates to CASILQINTEAFF.

The chain couples TRBV7-9 to TRBJ2-7; D gene ambiguous. The CDR3 sequence is 13 residues long. Germline lookup yields CDR1 SEHNR and CDR2 FQNEAQ (reference sequence). Trimming shortened V by 5 bases and J by 4 bases, and 12 bases separated the two germline ends. CDR3 amino acids: CASSLSTAYEQYF. CDR3 nucleotides: TGTGCCAGCAGCCTATCGACTGCGTACGAGCAGTACTTC. Looking up the rest from reference TRBV7-9 and TRBJ2-7 gives the full variable domain: DTGVSQNPRHKITKRGQNVTFRCDPISEHNRLYWYRQTLGQGPEFLTYFQNEAQLEKSRLLSDRFSAERPKGSFSTLEIQRTEQGDSAMYLCASSLSTAYEQYFGPGTRLTVT.

The chain has TRBV20-1 and TRBJ1-6, with D possibly being TRBD1 (5 bases). Deletions cut 5 bases from V and 6 bases from J, with 17 bases between. Germline CDR1 is DFQATT and CDR2 is SNEGSKA (reference sequence). The CDR3 runs to 15 residues. CDR3 nucleotides: TGCAGTGCTCAGCGCGACAGCTTTATTAATTCACCCCTCCACTTT. Its protein is CSAQRDSFINSPLHF.

V gene TRBV7-9 combines with J gene TRBJ1-5; 7 nucleotides agree with TRBD1. The CDR3 loop spans 12 amino acids. Germline CDR1 and CDR2: SEHNR and FQNEAQ (reference sequence). The J segment lost 6 bases and the V segment lost 8 bases, leaving 4 bases of the junction unmatched. The CDR3 coding sequence is TGTGCCAGCCGGCAGGGGGGTCAGCCCCAGCATTTT. This codes for CASRQGGQPQHF.

This clonotype was detected many times. This chain uses TRBV10-3 with TRBJ2-5; possibly TRBD1 for D (6 bases). Trimming shortened V by 2 bases and J by 5 bases, and 6 bases separated the two germline ends. This CDR3 contains 12 residues. Per the germline V gene, CDR1 is ENHRY and CDR2 is SYGVKD. Here the CDR3 DNA reads TGTGCCATCAGTGAGAGGGGGGAGACCCAGTACTTC. This gives the protein CAISERGETQYF.

The V gene is TRBV20-1, the J gene TRBJ2-5; 9 bases fit TRBD1. With V trimmed by 2 bases and J by 5 bases, 3 bases remained unmatched. Germline assignment: CDR1 DFQATT and CDR2 SNEGSKA (reference sequence). The CDR3 runs to 13 residues. CDR3 DNA: TGCAGTGCTAGAACAGGGGGCGACGAGACCCAGTACTTC. As protein: CSARTGGDETQYF.

V is TRBV20-1 and J is TRBJ2-7, with 8 positions matching TRBD2. In germline, CDR1 is DFQATT, CDR2 SNEGSKA (reference sequence). J gave up 6 bases and V 6 bases, and 16 bases lay outside the gene matches. The CDR3 is 15 amino acids. The CDR3 DNA is TGCAGTGCCCCCTCGACCGGGAGGGGCGGGTTCGAGCAGTACTTC. Residues: CSAPSTGRGGFEQYF.

This clonotype has more than one count but fewer than ten. J is TRBJ1-5 and V is TRBV12-3 or TRBV12-4; no definite D call. Between the trimmed V and J ends, which lost 2 bases and 1 base, there was a span of 6 bases. This CDR3 spans 14 amino acids. CDR3 sequence (DNA): TGTGCCAGCAGTTTACACCTAAGCAATCAGCCCCAGCATTTT. It specifies CASSLHLSNQPQHF.

Concerning this clonotype: A read error may be the cause here, since a much bigger clone is one base away. The chain joins TRBV12-3 or TRBV12-4 to TRBJ1-6, with D hard to call. V was clipped by 3 bases and J by 11 bases, with 17 bases between them. The CDR3 runs 15 residues. Here the CDR3 reads CASSFYRGEGPPLHF. DNA for the CDR3: TGTGCCAGCAGTTTCTATCGTGGAGAAGGTCCACCCCTCCACTTT.

In this sample, this clonotype turned up many times. The V call is TRBV28, the J call TRBJ2-7; possibly TRBD1 for D (5 bases). V lost 3 bases and J lost 2, with 11 bases in between. The CDR3 extends over 14 amino acids. Germline V gene sequence: CDR1 MDHEN, CDR2 SYDVKM. The CDR3 is CASSFPRAPYEQYF. In nucleotides, the CDR3 is TGTGCCAGCAGTTTCCCCAGGGCCCCCTACGAGCAGTACTTC. Looking up the rest from reference TRBV28 and TRBJ2-7 gives the full variable domain: DVKVTQSSRYLVKRTGEKVFLECVQDMDHENMFWYRQDPGLGLRLIYFSYDVKMKEKGDIPEGYSVSREKKERFSLILESASTNQTSMYLCASSFPRAPYEQYFGPGTRLTVT.